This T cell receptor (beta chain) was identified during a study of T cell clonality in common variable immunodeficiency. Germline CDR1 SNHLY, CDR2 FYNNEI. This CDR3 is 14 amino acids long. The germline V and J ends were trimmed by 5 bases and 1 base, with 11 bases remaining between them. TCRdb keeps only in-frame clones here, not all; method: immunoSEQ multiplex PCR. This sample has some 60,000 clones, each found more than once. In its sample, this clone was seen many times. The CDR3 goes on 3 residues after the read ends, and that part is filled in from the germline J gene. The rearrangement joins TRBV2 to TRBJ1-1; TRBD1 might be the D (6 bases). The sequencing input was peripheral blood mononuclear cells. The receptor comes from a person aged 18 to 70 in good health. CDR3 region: CASSLRQANTEAFF. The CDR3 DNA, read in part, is TGTGCCAGCAGTTTGAGACAGGCGAACACTGAA.